The rows below give T cell receptor beta chains drawn from one sample of a study of blood T cell repertoires in COVID-19. Sequencing was performed with immunoSEQ multiplex PCR; in TCRdb, only in-frame clones are kept and a portion is missing. Of 250,000 to 350,000 clones in the sample, 92% were seen once. The sequenced sample consisted of PBMCs or T cells enriched from blood (not recorded which). Receptor source: a young woman who had recovered from COVID-19. The CDR3 runs from the conserved cysteine through the conserved F or W. D genes are given only for firm matches. The size entry is marked missing in some rows and otherwise reads once, few, many or a size class.

V gene	clone size	J gene	D gene	CDR3 DNA	CDR3 protein
TRBV29-1	few	TRBJ2-1	TRBD1	TGCAGCATTCACGGACAGGGGGCGGACAATGAGCAGTTCTTC	CSIHGQGADNEQFF
TRBV18	NA	TRBJ1-6	TRBD1	TGTGCCAGCCCCAAGACAGGGTCCTATAATTCACCCCTCCACTTT	CASPKTGSYNSPLHF
TRBV4-3	NA	TRBJ2-3	NA	TGCGCCAGCAGCCAAGACGCGAGGGAAGGTACGCAGTATTTT	CASSQDAREGTQYF
TRBV7-9	NA	TRBJ2-7	NA	TGTGCCAGCAGCTTAGGGGGCGCCGACGAGCAGTACTTC	CASSLGGADEQYF
TRBV2	NA	TRBJ2-3	NA	TGTGCCAGCAGTACCCCCAAGGCTAGCGTATCAGATACGCAGTATTTT	CASSTPKASVSDTQYF
TRBV28	NA	TRBJ1-4	TRBD1	TGTGCCAGCCAAGGGACAGAAACTAATGAAAAACTGTTTTTT	CASQGTETNEKLFF
TRBV7-9	NA	TRBJ1-1	NA	TGTGCCAGCAGCCCTAGCGCGGGGTCTGAAGCTTTCTTT	CASSPSAGSEAFF
TRBV28	NA	TRBJ2-3	TRBD2	TGTGCCAGCAGTCCGATGGGACTAGCTGCAGATACGCAGTATTTT	CASSPMGLAADTQYF
TRBV28	NA	TRBJ1-4	TRBD1	TGTGCCAGCAGTTTAGCAGGGGGGAGTGAAAAACTGTTTTTT	CASSLAGGSEKLFF
TRBV5-1	NA	TRBJ2-7	TRBD1	TGCGCCACCACCCCCGGCGGACAGGGGGTCGAGCAGTACTTC	CATTPGGQGVEQYF
TRBV28	NA	TRBJ2-5	NA	TGTGCCAGCAGGGGGGGAGGCAGCCCCTTATCCGAGACCCAGTACTTC	CASRGGGSPLSETQYF
TRBV28	NA	TRBJ2-5	NA	TGTGCCAGCAGTTTGGGCAGAGAAGAGACCCAGTACTTC	CASSLGREETQYF
TRBV25-1	NA	TRBJ2-5	NA	TGTGCCAGCAGTGAACCAGCCGGGACTCCCGACTTC	CASSEPAGTPDF
TRBV5-4	NA	TRBJ2-7	TRBD2	TGTGCCAGCAGCTTTTCCGGGAGGTCCTACGAGCAGTACTTC	CASSFSGRSYEQYF
TRBV28	NA	TRBJ1-2	NA	TGTGCCAGCAGTCCCTGGTTAGAGGAGGGCTACACCTTC	CASSPWLEEGYTF
TRBV28	once	TRBJ1-5	NA	TGTGCCAGCAGTAGGCGGACAGATAGCAATCAGCCCCAGCATTTT	CASSRRTDSNQPQHF
TRBV6-5	NA	TRBJ2-5	NA	TGTGCCAGCAGTAAGGGGCTACAAGGTGTCGAGACCCAGTACTTC	CASSKGLQGVETQYF
TRBV3-1/TRBV3-2	NA	TRBJ1-2	NA	TGTGCCAGCAGCCAAGTGGATTCGGGTTCGCCTTACACCTTC	CASSQVDSGSPYTF
TRBV19	NA	TRBJ2-1	NA	TGTGCCAGTAGTAAGATCACTACCATCTCCTACAATGAGCAGTTCTTC	CASSKITTISYNEQFF
TRBV7-3	once	TRBJ2-7	NA	TGTGCCAGCAGCCCCGGTCGGGTCGGCGAGCAGTACTTC	CASSPGRVGEQYF
TRBV7-6	NA	TRBJ2-2	NA	TGTGCCAGCAGCTTAGATGGCAGGGGCGCAGGGACCGGGGAGCTGTTTTTT	CASSLDGRGAGTGELFF
TRBV9	NA	TRBJ2-1	TRBD1	TGTGCCAGCAGCTCCTCGCCGGGACAGATGAACAATGAGCAGTTCTTC	CASSSSPGQMNNEQFF
TRBV20-1	NA	TRBJ2-2	TRBD2	TGCAGTGCTAGTCGCGGGAGCCACACCGGGGAGCTGTTTTTT	CSASRGSHTGELFF
TRBV18	NA	TRBJ2-5	NA	TGTGCCAGCTCACCACCCGCATTTCGGGAGACCCAGTACTTC	CASSPPAFRETQYF
TRBV19	NA	TRBJ2-1	TRBD1	TGTGCCAGCTCGTCTACAGGGGGCAATGAGCAGTTCTTC	CASSSTGGNEQFF
TRBV28	NA	TRBJ2-1	NA	TGTGCCAGCCAGGAGGTCTCGGATGAGCAGTTCTTC	CASQEVSDEQFF
TRBV5-4	NA	TRBJ2-2	NA	TGTGCCAGCAGCTTTTTGGAGACCACCGGGGAGCTGTTTTTT	CASSFLETTGELFF
TRBV3-1/TRBV3-2	NA	TRBJ1-1	TRBD1	TGTGCCAGCAGCCCACGACAGGGGGGGATGAACACTGAAGCTTTCTTT	CASSPRQGGMNTEAFF
TRBV30	NA	TRBJ1-2	NA	TGTGCCTGGGGCCGGCCGGGACATAATAACTATGGCTACACCTTC	CAWGRPGHNNYGYTF
TRBV6-5	NA	TRBJ1-6	TRBD1	TGTGCCAGCAGTTACGGGACAGGGGGCTTTTCACCCCTCCACTTT	CASSYGTGGFSPLHF
TRBV7-2	NA	TRBJ2-2	TRBD1	TGTGCCAGCAGCTTAACCCGGGACAGGGTTACGAACACCGGGGAGCTGTTTTTT	CASSLTRDRVTNTGELFF
TRBV19	few	TRBJ2-1	NA	TGTGCCAGTAGTTATGGGAGTAGCGTCGGTAAGAATGAGCAGTTCTTC	CASSYGSSVGKNEQFF
TRBV15	NA	TRBJ2-7	NA	TGTGCCACCAGCAGAGGTAACGGGGGTTTCTACGAGCAGTACTTC	CATSRGNGGFYEQYF
TRBV25-1	NA	TRBJ1-2	TRBD1	TGTGCCAGCAGTGTCGGGACAGGGTCCTACACCTTC	CASSVGTGSYTF
TRBV28	NA	TRBJ2-7	NA	TGTGCCAGCAGTTTCCAGAATTCAGGGAACTACGAGCAGTACTTC	CASSFQNSGNYEQYF
TRBV5-1	NA	TRBJ1-4	TRBD1	TGCGCCAGCAGCTTAGGGACAGGCATTAATGAAAAACTGTTTTTT	CASSLGTGINEKLFF
TRBV7-9	NA	TRBJ1-1	TRBD1	TGTGCCAGCAGCTTCCCCGGGACAGAACGAGCTTTCTTT	CASSFPGTERAFF
TRBV11-1	NA	TRBJ2-3	NA	TGTGCCAGCAGTCAACACCGGACAATAAAGACTGATACGCAGTATTTT	CASSQHRTIKTDTQYF
TRBV7-2	NA	TRBJ2-1	TRBD1	TGTGCCAGCAGCTTAGCGGGACAGGGGACCAATGAGCAGTTCTTC	CASSLAGQGTNEQFF
TRBV18	NA	TRBJ1-3	TRBD1	TGTGCCAGCTCACCTACTCCTGGACAGGGGCGCTCTGGAAACACCATATATTTT	CASSPTPGQGRSGNTIYF
TRBV19	NA	TRBJ1-2	NA	TGTGCCAGTAGTCGCGACAGGTCACCCTATGGCTACACCTTC	CASSRDRSPYGYTF
TRBV28	NA	TRBJ2-7	NA	TGTGCCAGCAGCTATGGACAGCTCGAGCAGTACTTC	CASSYGQLEQYF
TRBV9	NA	TRBJ1-1	TRBD1	TGTGCCAGCAGCTTCGGGACAGACATAAACACTGAAGCTTTCTTT	CASSFGTDINTEAFF
TRBV28	NA	TRBJ1-2	NA	TGTGCCAGCAGCTCGACAGGACTCTATGGCTACACCTTC	CASSSTGLYGYTF